Listed below are T cell receptor beta chains from one sample, sequenced in a study of cytomegalovirus exposure and HLA in healthy donors. Clones were sequenced by immunoSEQ multiplex PCR, and TCRdb holds only the in-frame ones, with some missing. The profile shows roughly 160,000 clones, around 80% of them singletons. Sequenced sample: PBMCs. Receptor source: a man in his thirties or forties in good health and CMV-seronegative. Both conserved end residues are part of each CDR3. The order of the fields is V gene, clone size, D gene, J gene, CDR3 protein, CDR3 DNA. A D gene is named only where the DNA matches it firmly. A clone size is listed for some rows: how often the clone was seen (once, few, many), or a class if it is expanded.

v_gene: TRBV11-2; abundance: few; d_gene: TRBD1; j_gene: TRBJ2-3; CDR3aa: CASSLTGGDTQYF; CDR3nt: TGTGCCAGCAGCTTAACAGGGGGAGATACGCAGTATTTT
v_gene: TRBV5-6; abundance: few; d_gene: -; j_gene: TRBJ1-5; CDR3aa: CASSLGEGNQPQHF; CDR3nt: TGTGCCAGCAGCTTAGGGGAGGGCAATCAGCCCCAGCATTTT
v_gene: TRBV10-2; abundance: -; d_gene: -; j_gene: TRBJ1-2; CDR3aa: CASSGSEGRYGYTF; CDR3nt: TGCGCCAGCAGTGGTTCGGAGGGGAGGTATGGCTACACCTTC
v_gene: TRBV11-2; abundance: -; d_gene: TRBD1; j_gene: TRBJ1-1; CDR3aa: CASSLAQGANTEAFF; CDR3nt: TGTGCCAGCAGCTTAGCCCAGGGGGCGAACACTGAAGCTTTCTTT
v_gene: TRBV2; abundance: -; d_gene: -; j_gene: TRBJ1-2; CDR3aa: CASTPSMIRNGYTF; CDR3nt: TGTGCCAGCACACCCTCGATGATCAGAAACGGCTACACCTTC
v_gene: TRBV6-1; abundance: once; d_gene: TRBD2; j_gene: TRBJ2-2; CDR3aa: CASRGGEDTGELFF; CDR3nt: TGTGCCAGCAGGGGGGGGGAGGACACCGGGGAGCTGTTTTTT
v_gene: TRBV9; abundance: -; d_gene: TRBD1; j_gene: TRBJ1-3; CDR3aa: CASSVGSGTANTIYF; CDR3nt: TGTGCCAGCAGCGTAGGCTCCGGGACAGCCAACACCATATATTTT
v_gene: TRBV5-1; abundance: -; d_gene: TRBD2; j_gene: TRBJ2-1; CDR3aa: CASSLGGSGRINNEQFF; CDR3nt: TGCGCCAGCAGCTTAGGTGGGAGCGGGAGAATAAACAATGAGCAGTTCTTC
v_gene: TRBV27; abundance: -; d_gene: TRBD1; j_gene: TRBJ2-7; CDR3aa: CASSWRRTGGEFRSEQYF; CDR3nt: TGTGCCAGCAGTTGGAGGAGGACAGGGGGCGAATTTAGATCTGAGCAGTACTTC
v_gene: TRBV7-8; abundance: -; d_gene: TRBD1; j_gene: TRBJ2-2; CDR3aa: CASSSYRPQGAHPGELFF; CDR3nt: TGTGCCAGCAGCTCATACAGACCCCAGGGGGCGCATCCCGGGGAGCTGTTTTTT
v_gene: TRBV4-3; abundance: -; d_gene: TRBD1; j_gene: TRBJ2-7; CDR3aa: CASSQEGTGGDEQYF; CDR3nt: TGCGCCAGCAGCCAAGAGGGGACAGGGGGCGACGAGCAGTACTTC
v_gene: TRBV5-1; abundance: -; d_gene: TRBD2; j_gene: TRBJ2-7; CDR3aa: CASSLAQLAAVYEQYF; CDR3nt: TGCGCCAGCAGCTTGGCCCAGCTAGCGGCAGTCTACGAGCAGTACTTC
v_gene: TRBV30; abundance: -; d_gene: TRBD1; j_gene: TRBJ2-7; CDR3aa: CAWSAWTGAYEQYF; CDR3nt: TGTGCCTGGAGTGCCTGGACAGGGGCCTACGAGCAGTACTTC
v_gene: TRBV5-6; abundance: -; d_gene: -; j_gene: TRBJ1-1; CDR3aa: CASSLWGGVNTEAFF; CDR3nt: TGTGCCAGCAGCTTGTGGGGGGGAGTGAACACTGAAGCTTTCTTT
v_gene: TRBV19; abundance: -; d_gene: -; j_gene: TRBJ2-2; CDR3aa: CASRPGTNTGELFF; CDR3nt: TGTGCCAGTAGACCAGGGACTAACACCGGGGAGCTGTTTTTT
v_gene: TRBV28; abundance: -; d_gene: -; j_gene: TRBJ2-5; CDR3aa: CASSFRVPETQYF; CDR3nt: TGTGCCAGCAGTTTCAGGGTCCCAGAGACCCAGTACTTC
v_gene: TRBV5-4; abundance: -; d_gene: TRBD1; j_gene: TRBJ2-3; CDR3aa: CASSIGQGPGTDTQYF; CDR3nt: TGTGCCAGCAGCATAGGACAGGGCCCGGGCACAGATACGCAGTATTTT
v_gene: TRBV28; abundance: -; d_gene: -; j_gene: TRBJ1-5; CDR3aa: CASSSDASTRGPQHF; CDR3nt: TGTGCCAGCAGTTCCGACGCTTCTACCCGAGGGCCCCAGCATTTT
v_gene: TRBV27; abundance: -; d_gene: -; j_gene: TRBJ1-5; CDR3aa: CASSGINQPQHF; CDR3nt: TGTGCCAGTTCAGGGATCAATCAGCCCCAACATTTT
v_gene: TRBV27; abundance: -; d_gene: TRBD2; j_gene: TRBJ2-1; CDR3aa: CASTLHSGSYNEQFF; CDR3nt: TGTGCCAGCACCCTCCATAGCGGGAGTTACAATGAGCAGTTCTTC
v_gene: TRBV4-3; abundance: -; d_gene: TRBD2; j_gene: TRBJ2-5; CDR3aa: CASSPGGGGKETQYF; CDR3nt: TGCGCCAGCAGCCCCGGTGGGGGGGGGAAGGAGACCCAGTACTTC
v_gene: TRBV5-1; abundance: -; d_gene: -; j_gene: TRBJ1-5; CDR3aa: CASDALPTEQNQPQHF; CDR3nt: TGCGCCAGCGACGCCCTACCGACAGAACAAAATCAGCCCCAGCATTTT
v_gene: TRBV7-6; abundance: -; d_gene: -; j_gene: TRBJ1-6; CDR3aa: CASSLGPDSPLHF; CDR3nt: TGTGCCAGCAGCTTAGGGCCCGATTCACCCCTCCACTTT
v_gene: TRBV11-2; abundance: few; d_gene: -; j_gene: TRBJ1-2; CDR3aa: CASSLFLGGGAGYGYTF; CDR3nt: TGTGCCAGCAGCTTATTCTTAGGCGGGGGCGCGGGGTATGGCTACACCTTC
v_gene: TRBV9; abundance: -; d_gene: TRBD2; j_gene: TRBJ2-5; CDR3aa: CASSASGTSGGETQYF; CDR3nt: TGTGCCAGCAGCGCATCCGGGACTAGCGGGGGAGAGACCCAGTACTTC
v_gene: TRBV28; abundance: -; d_gene: TRBD2; j_gene: TRBJ2-1; CDR3aa: CASRLGGTDHNEQFF; CDR3nt: TGTGCCAGCAGGTTGGGGGGGACGGACCACAATGAGCAGTTCTTC
v_gene: TRBV7-9; abundance: few; d_gene: -; j_gene: TRBJ1-2; CDR3aa: CASSSSWEYGYTF; CDR3nt: TGTGCCAGCAGCTCAAGCTGGGAGTACGGCTACACCTTC
v_gene: TRBV14; abundance: -; d_gene: -; j_gene: TRBJ2-2; CDR3aa: CASSQDRWNTGELFF; CDR3nt: TGTGCCAGCAGCCAAGACAGGTGGAACACCGGGGAGCTGTTTTTT
v_gene: TRBV9; abundance: -; d_gene: TRBD2; j_gene: TRBJ2-3; CDR3aa: CASSSRGSGGIDTQYF; CDR3nt: TGTGCCAGCAGCTCTCGGGGTAGCGGGGGGATAGATACGCAGTATTTT
v_gene: TRBV9; abundance: -; d_gene: -; j_gene: TRBJ2-7; CDR3aa: CASSVGGPLGNEQYF; CDR3nt: TGTGCCAGCAGCGTAGGAGGGCCCCTCGGGAACGAGCAGTACTTC
v_gene: TRBV9; abundance: -; d_gene: TRBD2; j_gene: TRBJ2-1; CDR3aa: CASSVVAGGYEQFF; CDR3nt: TGTGCCAGCAGCGTAGTAGCGGGGGGGTATGAGCAGTTCTTC
v_gene: TRBV28; abundance: -; d_gene: -; j_gene: TRBJ2-7; CDR3aa: CASSSPSGSYEQYF; CDR3nt: TGTGCCAGCAGTTCCCCCAGTGGCTCCTACGAGCAGTACTTC
v_gene: TRBV6-1; abundance: -; d_gene: TRBD1; j_gene: TRBJ1-5; CDR3aa: CASKPDRGSNQPQHF; CDR3nt: TGTGCCAGCAAACCGGACAGGGGGAGCAATCAGCCCCAGCATTTT
v_gene: TRBV27; abundance: -; d_gene: TRBD1; j_gene: TRBJ1-6; CDR3aa: CASKVRDSSYNSPLHF; CDR3nt: TGTGCCAGCAAGGTGAGGGACAGCTCCTATAATTCACCCCTCCACTTT
v_gene: TRBV6-1; abundance: -; d_gene: -; j_gene: TRBJ1-2; CDR3aa: CASSDPQGPHYGYTF; CDR3nt: TGTGCCAGCAGTGACCCACAGGGCCCGCACTATGGCTACACCTTC
v_gene: TRBV6-5; abundance: -; d_gene: -; j_gene: TRBJ1-4; CDR3aa: CASSKLQGTEKLFF; CDR3nt: TGTGCCAGCAGCAAATTACAGGGAACTGAAAAACTGTTTTTT
v_gene: TRBV5-6; abundance: -; d_gene: TRBD1; j_gene: TRBJ1-2; CDR3aa: CASSLPGQGNYGYTF; CDR3nt: TGTGCCAGCAGCTTACCCGGACAGGGGAACTATGGCTACACCTTC
v_gene: TRBV29-1; abundance: -; d_gene: -; j_gene: TRBJ2-7; CDR3aa: CSARSHLSSYEQYF; CDR3nt: TGCAGCGCCCGGAGTCATCTTAGCTCCTACGAGCAGTACTTC
v_gene: TRBV28; abundance: -; d_gene: TRBD2; j_gene: TRBJ2-3; CDR3aa: CASRRLAGATDTQYF; CDR3nt: TGTGCCAGCAGAAGACTAGCGGGGGCCACAGATACGCAGTATTTT
v_gene: TRBV18; abundance: few; d_gene: -; j_gene: TRBJ2-7; CDR3aa: CASSDFDEQYF; CDR3nt: TGTGCCAGCTCCGACTTCGACGAGCAGTACTTC
v_gene: TRBV5-6; abundance: -; d_gene: -; j_gene: TRBJ2-5; CDR3aa: CASSLEQSREQYF; CDR3nt: TGTGCCAGCAGCTTGGAACAGTCTAGGGAGCAGTACTTC
v_gene: TRBV9; abundance: -; d_gene: TRBD1; j_gene: TRBJ1-5; CDR3aa: CASSETGAHQPQHF; CDR3nt: TGTGCCAGCAGCGAGACAGGGGCACATCAGCCCCAGCATTTT
v_gene: TRBV29-1; abundance: -; d_gene: TRBD2; j_gene: TRBJ2-1; CDR3aa: CSVSVLGAGDNEQFF; CDR3nt: TGCAGCGTTTCGGTTCTAGGGGCGGGAGACAATGAGCAGTTCTTC
v_gene: TRBV7-9; abundance: -; d_gene: -; j_gene: TRBJ1-1; CDR3aa: CASSLREDPNTEAFF; CDR3nt: TGTGCCAGCAGCTTAAGGGAGGACCCGAACACTGAAGCTTTCTTT
v_gene: TRBV29-1; abundance: few; d_gene: -; j_gene: TRBJ2-7; CDR3aa: CSVDEGDYEQYF; CDR3nt: TGCAGCGTTGATGAGGGAGACTACGAGCAGTACTTC
v_gene: TRBV7-9; abundance: -; d_gene: -; j_gene: TRBJ1-4; CDR3aa: CASSLEPHEKLFF; CDR3nt: TGTGCCAGCAGCTTAGAGCCCCATGAAAAACTGTTTTTT
v_gene: TRBV9; abundance: -; d_gene: -; j_gene: TRBJ1-2; CDR3aa: CASSDRSGGGYTF; CDR3nt: TGTGCCAGCAGCGACCGGTCTGGAGGTGGCTACACCTTC
v_gene: TRBV19; abundance: -; d_gene: -; j_gene: TRBJ2-7; CDR3aa: CASSPVASYEQYF; CDR3nt: TGTGCCAGTAGCCCGGTTGCCTCCTACGAGCAGTACTTC
v_gene: TRBV21-1; abundance: -; d_gene: -; j_gene: TRBJ2-7; CDR3aa: CASSKACDTNYEQYF; CDR3nt: TGTGCCAGCAGCAAAGCGTGCGACACCAACTACGAGCAGTACTTC
v_gene: TRBV7-9; abundance: -; d_gene: TRBD1; j_gene: TRBJ2-7; CDR3aa: CASSVDRGVYEQYF; CDR3nt: TGTGCCAGCAGCGTGGACAGGGGGGTATACGAGCAGTACTTC
v_gene: TRBV28; abundance: few; d_gene: TRBD2; j_gene: TRBJ2-3; CDR3aa: CASSPGTSSTDTQYF; CDR3nt: TGTGCCAGCAGTCCCGGGACTAGTAGCACAGATACGCAGTATTTT
v_gene: TRBV6-5; abundance: -; d_gene: -; j_gene: TRBJ2-2; CDR3aa: CASRPIGGNTGELFF; CDR3nt: TGTGCCAGCAGACCCATAGGCGGCAACACCGGGGAGCTGTTTTTT
v_gene: TRBV19; abundance: -; d_gene: TRBD1; j_gene: TRBJ1-2; CDR3aa: CASSRGGGQSNYGYTF; CDR3nt: TGTGCCAGTAGTAGAGGGGGCGGACAGTCTAACTATGGCTACACCTTC
v_gene: TRBV7-2; abundance: -; d_gene: TRBD1; j_gene: TRBJ2-2; CDR3aa: CASSLRGRSNTGELFF; CDR3nt: TGTGCCAGCAGCTTAAGGGGGCGAAGTAACACCGGGGAGCTGTTTTTT
v_gene: TRBV5-1; abundance: -; d_gene: -; j_gene: TRBJ1-2; CDR3aa: CASSFDTGLDYGYTF; CDR3nt: TGCGCCAGCAGCTTCGACACAGGATTGGACTATGGCTACACCTTC
v_gene: TRBV28; abundance: -; d_gene: -; j_gene: TRBJ1-2; CDR3aa: CASSSIRDNYTGYTF; CDR3nt: TGTGCCAGCAGTTCGATCCGGGACAACTACACCGGCTACACCTTC
v_gene: TRBV4-1; abundance: -; d_gene: -; j_gene: TRBJ1-4; CDR3aa: CASRKDSGGGEKLFF; CDR3nt: TGCGCCAGCAGGAAGGACAGCGGGGGAGGAGAAAAACTGTTTTTT